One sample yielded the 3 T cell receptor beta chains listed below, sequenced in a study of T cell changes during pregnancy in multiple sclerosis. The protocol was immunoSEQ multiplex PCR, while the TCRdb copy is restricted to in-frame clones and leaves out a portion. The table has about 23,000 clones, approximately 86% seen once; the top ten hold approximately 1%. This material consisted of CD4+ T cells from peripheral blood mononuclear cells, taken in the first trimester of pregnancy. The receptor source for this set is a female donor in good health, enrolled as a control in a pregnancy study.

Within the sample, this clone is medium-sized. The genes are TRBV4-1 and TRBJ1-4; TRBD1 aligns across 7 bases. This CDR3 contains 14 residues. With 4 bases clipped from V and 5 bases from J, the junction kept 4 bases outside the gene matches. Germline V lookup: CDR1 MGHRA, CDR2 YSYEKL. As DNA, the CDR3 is TGCGCCAGCAGCCGCCCGGACAGGAATGAAAAACTGTTTTTT. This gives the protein CASSRPDRNEKLFF.

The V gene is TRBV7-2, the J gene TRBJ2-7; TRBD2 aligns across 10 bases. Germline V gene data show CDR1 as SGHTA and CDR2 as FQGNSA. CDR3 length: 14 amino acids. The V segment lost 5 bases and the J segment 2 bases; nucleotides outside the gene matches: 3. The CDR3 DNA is TGTGCCAGCAGCATTAGCGGGAGGCCCTACGAGCAGTACTTC. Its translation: CASSISGRPYEQYF.

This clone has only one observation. The CDR3 nucleotides read TGTGCCAGCAGCCGAAAGCCCAAACCGGGACAGGGGGGTGATGGCTACACCTTC. Translated, it gives CASSRKPKPGQGGDGYTF. The chain is built from TRBV2 and TRBJ1-2, with 11 bases matching TRBD1. The germline V gene encodes CDR1 SNHLY and CDR2 FYNNEI. The V gene end was trimmed by 6 bases and the J gene end by 6 bases; junction bases not matched to a gene: 18. CDR3 length equals 18 residues.